This is a list of T cell receptor beta chains from one sample in a study of cytomegalovirus exposure and HLA in healthy donors. Using immunoSEQ multiplex PCR, the repertoire was profiled, and TCRdb retains in-frame clones only, with some absent. This repertoire comprises some 67,000 clones; its ten largest clones make up 1.5% to 2%. The sequenced sample was PBMCs. Receptors were obtained from a woman aged 25 to 39 in good health and CMV-seronegative. Each CDR3 is given with its conserved first and last residue. D genes are given only for firm matches.

d_call: TRBD2; j_call: TRBJ2-7; v_call: TRBV7-8; cdr3_aa: CASSWGTSGSYEQYF; cdr3_nt: TGTGCCAGCAGCTGGGGGACTAGCGGGTCCTACGAGCAGTACTTC
d_call: TRBD1; j_call: TRBJ2-5; v_call: TRBV18; cdr3_aa: CASSPRDSFQETQYF; cdr3_nt: TGTGCCAGCTCACCACGGGACAGCTTCCAAGAGACCCAGTACTTC
d_call: TRBD1; j_call: TRBJ1-2; v_call: TRBV30; cdr3_aa: CAWSVPRGRVNGYTF; cdr3_nt: TGTGCCTGGAGTGTACCCAGGGGGCGCGTGAATGGCTACACCTTC
d_call: .; j_call: TRBJ2-7; v_call: TRBV10-1; cdr3_aa: CASSESRGAHEQYF; cdr3_nt: TGCGCCAGCAGTGAGTCCAGGGGTGCCCACGAGCAGTACTTC
d_call: .; j_call: TRBJ1-5; v_call: TRBV7-3; cdr3_aa: CASSLEHGQPQHF; cdr3_nt: TGTGCCAGCAGCTTGGAGCACGGTCAGCCCCAGCATTTT
d_call: .; j_call: TRBJ2-3; v_call: TRBV10-1; cdr3_aa: CASSEWYTTDTQYF; cdr3_nt: TGCGCCAGCAGTGAGTGGTACACCACAGATACGCAGTATTTT
d_call: TRBD1; j_call: TRBJ2-7; v_call: TRBV18; cdr3_aa: CASSPRQGTYEQYF; cdr3_nt: TGTGCCAGCTCACCACGACAGGGAACCTACGAGCAGTACTTC
d_call: .; j_call: TRBJ1-2; v_call: TRBV18; cdr3_aa: CASSPPNPRDYNYGYTF; cdr3_nt: TGTGCCAGCTCACCGCCTAATCCAAGGGACTATAACTATGGCTACACCTTC
d_call: TRBD1; j_call: TRBJ2-7; v_call: TRBV15; cdr3_aa: CATRPRDRGVYEQYF; cdr3_nt: TGTGCCACCAGGCCACGGGACAGGGGTGTCTACGAGCAGTACTTC
d_call: TRBD2; j_call: TRBJ2-7; v_call: TRBV28; cdr3_aa: CASSLLDGRGYYEQYF; cdr3_nt: TGTGCCAGCAGTTTATTAGACGGGAGGGGGTACTACGAGCAGTACTTC
d_call: .; j_call: TRBJ1-3; v_call: TRBV5-1; cdr3_aa: CASSRPGDTIYF; cdr3_nt: TGCGCCAGCAGCCGCCCGGGGGACACCATATATTTT
d_call: .; j_call: TRBJ2-7; v_call: TRBV11-3; cdr3_aa: CASSLESGPLPF; cdr3_nt: TGTGCCAGCAGCTTAGAAAGCGGGCCACTCCCCTTC
d_call: TRBD2; j_call: TRBJ2-2; v_call: TRBV6-1; cdr3_aa: CASTMGGGKIGELFF; cdr3_nt: TGTGCCAGCACGATGGGCGGGGGGAAGATCGGGGAGCTGTTTTTT
d_call: .; j_call: TRBJ1-1; v_call: TRBV9; cdr3_aa: CASSVVCSRLNTEAFF; cdr3_nt: TGTGCCAGCAGCGTAGTGTGTAGCCGCCTGAACACTGAAGCTTTCTTT
d_call: TRBD1; j_call: TRBJ2-2; v_call: TRBV19; cdr3_aa: CASRVTGAGELFF; cdr3_nt: TGTGCCAGTAGGGTAACAGGGGCCGGGGAGCTGTTTTTT
d_call: .; j_call: TRBJ2-5; v_call: TRBV28; cdr3_aa: CASSSTGWGETQYF; cdr3_nt: TGTGCCAGCAGTTCCACAGGTTGGGGAGAGACCCAGTACTTC
d_call: TRBD1; j_call: TRBJ1-5; v_call: TRBV30; cdr3_aa: CAWSQGTRGSGQPQHF; cdr3_nt: TGTGCCTGGAGTCAGGGGACCAGGGGGTCGGGCCAGCCCCAGCATTTT
d_call: .; j_call: TRBJ1-5; v_call: TRBV28; cdr3_aa: CASSLGGQPNQHQHF; cdr3_nt: TGTGCCAGCAGTTTAGGAGGACAGCCTAATCAGCACCAGCATTTT
d_call: .; j_call: TRBJ1-5; v_call: TRBV13; cdr3_aa: CASSLSPGPQHF; cdr3_nt: TGTGCCAGCAGCTTATCCCCAGGTCCCCAGCATTTT
d_call: .; j_call: TRBJ2-3; v_call: TRBV6-6; cdr3_aa: CASTLSDTQYF; cdr3_nt: TGTGCCAGCACCCTTTCAGATACGCAGTATTTT
d_call: TRBD1; j_call: TRBJ2-1; v_call: TRBV7-9; cdr3_aa: CASSSNTGGNEQFF; cdr3_nt: TGTGCCAGCAGCTCCAACACAGGGGGCAATGAGCAGTTCTTC
d_call: TRBD1; j_call: TRBJ1-2; v_call: TRBV5-6; cdr3_aa: CASSSEGATNYGYTF; cdr3_nt: TGTGCCAGCAGCTCCGAGGGGGCAACTAACTATGGCTACACCTTC
d_call: .; j_call: TRBJ2-5; v_call: TRBV6-5; cdr3_aa: CASSYSNRGGQETQYF; cdr3_nt: TGTGCCAGCAGTTACTCGAATAGGGGAGGACAAGAGACCCAGTACTTC
d_call: TRBD2; j_call: TRBJ2-1; v_call: TRBV29-1; cdr3_aa: CSAGRGEGEQFF; cdr3_nt: TGCAGCGCCGGACGGGGGGAGGGCGAGCAGTTCTTC
d_call: .; j_call: TRBJ1-5; v_call: TRBV29-1; cdr3_aa: CSVTDSFSNQPQHF; cdr3_nt: TGCAGCGTTACGGACAGTTTTTCTAATCAGCCCCAGCATTTT
d_call: TRBD1; j_call: TRBJ1-2; v_call: TRBV6-1; cdr3_aa: CASSDPGQGKGYTF; cdr3_nt: TGTGCCAGCAGTGACCCAGGACAGGGGAAAGGCTACACCTTC
d_call: TRBD2; j_call: TRBJ2-7; v_call: TRBV29-1; cdr3_aa: CSVEATVAGVGEQYF; cdr3_nt: TGCAGCGTTGAAGCGACAGTAGCGGGAGTGGGAGAGCAGTACTTC
d_call: .; j_call: TRBJ1-2; v_call: TRBV5-1; cdr3_aa: CASSLQGAADYGYTF; cdr3_nt: TGCGCCAGCAGCTTGCAGGGCGCGGCTGACTATGGCTACACCTTC
d_call: TRBD2; j_call: TRBJ2-3; v_call: TRBV5-1; cdr3_aa: CASSLVPRLAGVDTQYF; cdr3_nt: TGCGCCAGCAGCTTGGTTCCCAGATTAGCGGGAGTGGATACGCAGTATTTT
d_call: .; j_call: TRBJ2-5; v_call: TRBV6-4; cdr3_aa: CASSDSETSETQYF; cdr3_nt: TGTGCCAGCAGTGACTCGGAGACGTCGGAGACCCAGTACTTC
d_call: TRBD2; j_call: TRBJ2-7; v_call: TRBV4-1; cdr3_aa: CASSQEMTSGVYEQYF; cdr3_nt: TGCGCCAGCAGCCAGGAGATGACTAGCGGGGTTTACGAGCAGTACTTC
d_call: TRBD2; j_call: TRBJ2-1; v_call: TRBV4-3; cdr3_aa: CASSQDRTSGDNEQFF; cdr3_nt: TGCGCCAGCAGCCAAGATAGGACTAGCGGCGACAATGAGCAGTTCTTC
d_call: TRBD1; j_call: TRBJ1-1; v_call: TRBV7-9; cdr3_aa: CASSDQGAEAFF; cdr3_nt: TGTGCCAGCAGCGACCAGGGGGCTGAAGCTTTCTTT
d_call: .; j_call: TRBJ2-3; v_call: TRBV6-1; cdr3_aa: CASSEAAGGTDTQYF; cdr3_nt: TGTGCCAGCAGTGAAGCGGCAGGGGGCACAGATACGCAGTATTTT
d_call: .; j_call: TRBJ1-6; v_call: TRBV6-6; cdr3_aa: CASILMGATNSPLHF; cdr3_nt: TGTGCCAGCATCTTAATGGGGGCAACTAATTCACCCCTCCACTTT
d_call: .; j_call: TRBJ2-7; v_call: TRBV5-1; cdr3_aa: CASSLGGNYEQYF; cdr3_nt: TGCGCCAGCAGCTTGGGAGGGAACTACGAGCAGTACTTC
d_call: TRBD1; j_call: TRBJ2-5; v_call: TRBV25-1; cdr3_aa: CASSPRTGHQETQYF; cdr3_nt: TGTGCCAGCAGTCCCCGGACAGGTCACCAAGAGACCCAGTACTTC
d_call: TRBD2; j_call: TRBJ2-5; v_call: TRBV27; cdr3_aa: CATGEGHIQESQYF; cdr3_nt: TGTGCCACCGGGGAGGGGCATATTCAAGAGTCCCAGTACTTC
d_call: .; j_call: TRBJ1-3; v_call: TRBV4-3; cdr3_aa: CASSQDLGASGNTIYF; cdr3_nt: TGCGCCAGCAGCCAAGATTTGGGGGCAAGTGGAAACACCATATATTTT
d_call: .; j_call: TRBJ2-5; v_call: TRBV5-6; cdr3_aa: CASSFREGGRETQYF; cdr3_nt: TGTGCCAGCAGCTTTAGGGAAGGAGGACGAGAGACCCAGTACTTC
d_call: .; j_call: TRBJ2-7; v_call: TRBV27; cdr3_aa: CASSLSGSAYEQYF; cdr3_nt: TGTGCCAGCAGTTTATCGGGCAGTGCCTACGAGCAGTACTTC
d_call: TRBD1; j_call: TRBJ2-3; v_call: TRBV27; cdr3_aa: CASSTTWDRQTDTQYF; cdr3_nt: TGTGCCAGCAGTACTACCTGGGACAGGCAGACAGATACGCAGTATTTT
d_call: .; j_call: TRBJ1-1; v_call: TRBV6-5; cdr3_aa: CASSSGVLEAFF; cdr3_nt: TGTGCCAGCAGTTCAGGTGTGTTAGAAGCTTTCTTT
d_call: .; j_call: TRBJ1-2; v_call: TRBV6-5; cdr3_aa: CASSYSRRSGGYGYTF; cdr3_nt: TGTGCCAGCAGTTACTCGAGACGGTCGGGGGGCTATGGCTACACCTTC
d_call: .; j_call: TRBJ1-4; v_call: TRBV30; cdr3_aa: CAWSVVPGEKLFF; cdr3_nt: TGTGCCTGGAGTGTAGTCCCCGGGGAAAAACTGTTTTTT
d_call: .; j_call: TRBJ1-6; v_call: TRBV15; cdr3_aa: CATTRVGSYNSPLHF; cdr3_nt: TGTGCCACCACCCGGGTTGGGTCCTATAATTCACCCCTCCACTTT
d_call: .; j_call: TRBJ1-2; v_call: TRBV9; cdr3_aa: CASSVGGRANYGYTF; cdr3_nt: TGTGCCAGCAGCGTAGGCGGGAGAGCTAACTATGGCTACACCTTC
d_call: .; j_call: TRBJ1-1; v_call: TRBV7-9; cdr3_aa: CASSPPGVAFF; cdr3_nt: TGTGCCAGCAGCCCCCCAGGGGTAGCTTTCTTT